This T cell receptor beta chain was observed in a study of PD-1 blockade in classical Hodgkin lymphoma. Assay used: immunoSEQ multiplex PCR; TCRdb lists only in-frame clones, some missing. The table lists around 50,000 clones, approximately 90% of them singletons. CDR1 LNHDA and CDR2 SQIVND come from the germline V gene (reference sequence). The CDR3 consists of 15 residues. J gave up 6 bases and V 9 bases, and 11 bases lay outside the gene matches. Brentuximab vedotin exposure varied among the patients, all of whom had relapsed after autologous stem cell transplantation. The gene calls are TRBV19 and TRBJ2-3; 11 positions match TRBD2. This sequence was found in a human donor with classical Hodgkin lymphoma. The sample consisted of peripheral blood mononuclear cells (PBMCs), taken before the second cycle of nivolumab. In DNA, the CDR3 is TGTGCCAGCACCCAGCCTAGCGGGGGGAGGGATACGCAGTATTTT. It translates to CASTQPSGGRDTQYF.